This T cell receptor (beta chain) was documented in a study of T cell responses to AZD1222 COVID-19 vaccine. Findings and limits, study-wide: The donors showed a predominance of white British ancestry and of females, with possible underestimation of clonal diversity.

In the case of this clone: Its target is unknown.

Sequencing used immunoSEQ multiplex PCR; TCRdb keeps in-frame clones, though not all of them. This sample has about 130,000 clones, with around 84% found just once. Germline CDR1 and CDR2: SEHNR and FQNEAQ (reference sequence). There are 16 residues in the CDR3. Trimming left V 3 bases short and J 0 bases short, with 12 bases between. This TCR came from an adult in good health. The chain has TRBV7-9 and TRBJ1-3; the D is unclear. The starting material was peripheral blood, obtained on day 0 of AZD1222 vaccination. The CDR3 nucleotides read TGTGCCAGCAGCTTCCCCCCCCGTGACTCTGGAAACACCATATATTTT. This codes for CASSFPPRDSGNTIYF.